The 4 T cell receptor beta chains below were found in one sample sequenced in a study of blood T cells in healthy people across ages. Next came a second PCR, run for about 6 to 12 cycles, which used a sample-barcoded 5' primer along with a J-beta primer mix. TCRdb reprocessed the 5' RACE reads via MiXCR and lists one record per CDR3 protein. The repertoire consists of roughly 1,800,000 distinct CDR3 sequences, with around half occurring once and the leading ten covering approximately 2%. The sample taken for sequencing was blood. These receptors all stem from a woman between 35 and 50 years old in good health.

This clonotype was recorded a few times. The rearrangement joins TRBV20-1 to TRBJ1-2, with D possibly being TRBD1 (6 bases). Trimming removed 3 bases from V and 1 base from J, with 15 bases in between. Per germline, CDR1 DFQATT and CDR2 SNEGSKA (reference sequence). This CDR3 comprises 15 residues. Here the CDR3 DNA reads TGCAGTGCTAGTCCTACAGGGTACCGTAACTATGGCTACACCTTC. It encodes CSASPTGYRNYGYTF.

The rearrangement links TRBV11-2 to TRBJ2-4; 8 bases are shared with TRBD2. The J call is uncertain, as TRBJ2-7 better fits the DNA end. Germline loops: CDR1 SGHAT, CDR2 FQNNGV. The CDR3 extends over 16 amino acids. Here the CDR3 DNA reads TGTGCCAGCAGCACCTTCCGGGAGGGGAGCTCCTACGAGCAGTACTTC. It encodes CASSTFREGSSYEQYF.

This clonotype was recorded a few times. This chain uses TRBV7-2 with TRBJ2-1; 8 nucleotides line up with TRBD1. The CDR3 sequence is 15 residues long. Per germline, CDR1 SGHTA and CDR2 FQGNSA. V dropped 5 bases and J dropped 3; count of bases not matched to a gene: 6. CDR3 region: CASSADRGGYNEQFF. For the CDR3, the DNA is TGTGCCAGCAGCGCTGACAGGGGCGGCTACAATGAGCAGTTCTTC.

This chain links TRBV5-6 with TRBJ1-6; tentative D call: TRBD1 (5 bases). Trimming left V 4 bases short and J 7 bases short, with 12 bases between. This CDR3 is built from 14 residues. The germline V gene has CDR1 SGHDT and CDR2 YYEEEE. The chain's CDR3 is CASSQGPSNSPLHF. The CDR3, as DNA: TGTGCCAGCAGCCAGGGACCGTCGAATTCACCCCTCCACTTT.